The 5 T cell receptor beta chains below all came from one sample that was sequenced in a study of cytomegalovirus exposure and HLA in healthy donors. With 60 Vbeta and 13 Jbeta primers, the PCR was carried out. TCRdb's copy holds only in-frame clones and misses some; the assay was immunoSEQ multiplex PCR. In all, the sample yields around 46,000 clones. The source material was PBMCs. The receptors derive from a woman aged 40 to 50 in good health and CMV-seronegative.

In DNA, the CDR3 is TGTGCCAGCAGTTACAGACAGGACCGGGGCACTGAAGCTTTCTTT. Translated, it gives CASSYRQDRGTEAFF. V gene TRBV6-5 combines with J gene TRBJ1-1; possible D gene TRBD1, 6 bases. Germline V lookup: CDR1 MNHEY, CDR2 SVGAGI. Trimming took off 2 bases at V and 4 bases at J, with 14 bases between the two ends. The CDR3 has 15 residues.

The chain employs TRBV5-1 and TRBJ1-2; 7 bases map to TRBD1. The CDR3 loop spans 14 amino acids. Unmatched junction bases numbered 3, after V lost 0 bases and J lost 4 bases. Germline lookup yields CDR1 SGHRS and CDR2 YFSETQ. The CDR3 is CASSLEWTGYGYTF. As DNA, the CDR3 is TGCGCCAGCAGCTTGGAGTGGACAGGCTATGGCTACACCTTC.

V and J are TRBV13 and TRBJ2-3; TRBD2 agrees at 8 bases. The CDR3 is 16 residues long. With 5 bases clipped from V and 2 bases from J, the junction kept 9 bases outside the gene matches. Germline CDR1 PRHDT, CDR2 FYEKMQ (reference sequence). The CDR3 reads CASSLRTSRYTDTQYF. The CDR3 bases are TGTGCCAGCAGCCTTCGGACTAGCCGATACACAGATACGCAGTATTTT.

The V gene is TRBV6-5, the J gene TRBJ2-1; 7 nucleotides line up with TRBD2. The CDR3 totals 16 residues. Per the germline V gene, CDR1 is MNHEY and CDR2 is SVGAGI. Losses at the gene ends were 0 bases for V and 5 bases for J; bases not matched to a gene: 7. CDR3 sequence reads: CASSYSGGTPNNEQFF. CDR3 in DNA: TGTGCCAGCAGTTACTCGGGAGGGACTCCGAACAATGAGCAGTTCTTC.

This chain connects TRBV30 to TRBJ2-5; 13 bases match TRBD2. J gave up 2 bases and V 0 bases, and 18 bases lay outside the gene matches. Germline V gene data show CDR1 as GTSNPN and CDR2 as SVGIG (reference sequence). This CDR3 spans 21 amino acids. The CDR3 sequence is CAWSVVLAGGKGWGQQETQYF. The CDR3, as DNA: TGTGCCTGGAGTGTCGTACTAGCGGGAGGGAAGGGTTGGGGTCAACAAGAGACCCAGTACTTC.